This TCR beta chain was sequenced in a study of blood T cell repertoires in COVID-19. Under the authors' procedure: From reference gene primer amplification, estimates of nucleated cell counts were derived. Only in-frame clones appear in the TCRdb table, and some are missing; sequencing was by immunoSEQ multiplex PCR. V, J and clone size derive from that table, while D and trimming were established from the DNA sequence. The sample records about 190,000 clones, less than 80% being singletons. V lost 5 bases to trimming and J lost 7 bases, with 9 bases between them. Germline CDR1 and CDR2: SGHTA and FQGNSA. The CDR3 has 13 residues. This clone occurred once.

This sequence was found in a woman between 45 and 60 years old with acute or convalescent COVID-19. Sequencing input: peripheral blood. This chain joins TRBV7-2 and TRBJ1-6, with D possibly being TRBD1 (6 bases). The CDR3 is CASSRTENSPLHF. CDR3 coding DNA: TGTGCCAGCAGCCGGACAGAAAATTCACCCCTCCACTTT.